These T cell receptor beta chains were read from a single sample in a study of Graves' ophthalmopathy and Graves' hyperthyroidism. One entry per CDR3 protein, called by TCRdb with MiXCR from the multiplex PCR reads. In the table there are 660,000 or so distinct CDR3 sequences, 35% to 50% of which are singletons. Material: peripheral blood. The receptor source for this set is an adult man with Graves' ophthalmopathy. The CDR3 runs from the conserved cysteine through the conserved F or W. The D gene is left open where the match is weak. The size entry is marked missing in some rows and otherwise reads once, few, many or a size class.

clone_size cdr3_length j_call v_call d_call cdr3_nt cdr3_aa
. 15 TRBJ1-2 TRBV2 . TGTGCCAGCAGGTCCAGCGGCCAGGGGTTTGTTGGCTACACCTTC CASRSSGQGFVGYTF
. 14 TRBJ2-1 TRBV29-1 TRBD2 TGCAGCGCGGGGGGCCAGAGCGGGGGATATGAGCAGTTCTTC CSAGGQSGGYEQFF
. 17 TRBJ1-4 TRBV25-1 TRBD1 TGTGCCAGCAGTCACACTCCGGGACAGGGGGGAACTGAAAAACTGTTTTTT CASSHTPGQGGTEKLFF
. 11 TRBJ2-2 TRBV29-1 . TGCAGCGGCCGGACAGCCGACGAGCTGTTTTTT CSGRTADELFF
few 13 TRBJ2-2 TRBV20-1 . TGCAGTGCTAGAGATATGGGACCCGGGGAGCTGTTTTTT CSARDMGPGELFF
many 14 TRBJ2-2 TRBV9 . TGTGCCAGCAGCGCTCAGACTTCACCCGGGGAGCTGTTTTTT CASSAQTSPGELFF
few 20 TRBJ2-5 TRBV6-1 TRBD2 TGTGCCAGCAGTGAAGAAAGTGCGTTAGCGGGAGGCACAACCCAAGAGACCCAGTACTTC CASSEESALAGGTTQETQYF
few 13 TRBJ2-2 TRBV9 TRBD2 TGTGCCAGCAACGACGCGGGGGCCGGGGAGCTGTTTTTT CASNDAGAGELFF
many 11 TRBJ2-7 TRBV20-1 . TGCAGTGCTAGAGATGGGCACGGGCAGTACTTC CSARDGHGQYF
many 14 TRBJ2-7 TRBV5-6 . TGTGCCAGCAGCCTGGCTGGCGGGGCAGGAGAGCAGTACTTC CASSLAGGAGEQYF
many 12 TRBJ1-1 TRBV29-1 . TGCAGCGTAGGACAAGCGCCCACTGAAGCTTTCTTT CSVGQAPTEAFF
. 17 TRBJ1-4 TRBV25-1 TRBD1 TGTGCCAGCAGTGTCTCGGGGACAGGGACGGTTCATGAAAAACTGTTTTTT CASSVSGTGTVHEKLFF
. 17 TRBJ2-6 TRBV10-3 . TGTGCCATCAGTGCTCGGACAGTTTCCTCTGGGGCCAACGTCCTGACTTTC CAISARTVSSGANVLTF
. 13 TRBJ1-5 TRBV29-1 . TGCAGCGTTGCCCGCACGGGAGAACAGCCCCAGCATTTT CSVARTGEQPQHF
many 14 TRBJ2-2 TRBV10-3 . TGTGCCATCCGGAGGGGAGGGAACACCGGGGAGCTGTTTTTT CAIRRGGNTGELFF
many 12 TRBJ1-4 TRBV6-4 . TGTGCCAGCAGTGACAGTCCGGAAAAACTGTTTTTT CASSDSPEKLFF
many 15 TRBJ1-5 TRBV10-3 TRBD1 TGTGCCAGCAACCTACGGGACAGGGCGGATCAGCCCCAGCATTTT CASNLRDRADQPQHF
few 16 TRBJ2-7 TRBV11-2 . TGTGCCAGCAGTACCCTGGGGGGGGGCCAACCCTACGAGCAGTACTTC CASSTLGGGQPYEQYF
few 15 TRBJ1-6 TRBV3-1 . TGTGCCAGCAGCCGCCGTGGACCCTATAATTCACCCCTCCACTTT CASSRRGPYNSPLHF
. 14 TRBJ1-4 TRBV5-1 . TGCGCCAGCAGCTTGAACCTGGGCAATGAAAAACTGTTTTTT CASSLNLGNEKLFF
many 14 TRBJ2-6 TRBV29-1 . TGCAGCGCCGCAGGTAGCTCTGGGGCCAACGTCCTGACTTTC CSAAGSSGANVLTF
few 14 TRBJ2-7 TRBV7-9 . TGTGCCAGCTCGGATCCAGGGCGTGGGTACGAGCAGTACTTC CASSDPGRGYEQYF
once 12 TRBJ2-7 TRBV2 . TGTGCCAGCGCCTGGCGTTGGAATGAGCAGTACTTC CASAWRWNEQYF
. 13 TRBJ2-3 TRBV7-2 . TGTGCCAGCAGCTTAAGGGAGGATGATACGCAGTATTTT CASSLREDDTQYF
once 12 TRBJ1-2 TRBV6-6 . TGTGCCAGCAAAACGGGGTTCTCTGGCTACACCTTC CASKTGFSGYTF
many 15 TRBJ2-7 TRBV7-8 TRBD2 TGTGCCAGCAGCTTAGGCGCGGGAGCCTCCTACGAGCAGTACTTC CASSLGAGASYEQYF
. 17 TRBJ1-6 TRBV2 TRBD1 TGTGCCAGCAGCCGGGACAGGGTGGGAGTCGGGAATTCACCCCTCCACTTT CASSRDRVGVGNSPLHF
many 15 TRBJ2-7 TRBV20-1 . TGCAGTGCCAAGCCCTGGGACGGAAACTCCTACGAGCAGTACTTC CSAKPWDGNSYEQYF
. 14 TRBJ1-2 TRBV29-1 . TGCAGCAGTTTTGGGGGGGCGCAAGGCTATGGCTACACCTTC CSSFGGAQGYGYTF
many 14 TRBJ2-5 TRBV6-5 TRBD1 TGTGCCAGCAGTCGCGGACAGGGGGGGGAGACCCAGTACTTC CASSRGQGGETQYF
many 14 TRBJ1-5 TRBV10-3 . TGTGCCATCAGTGAGTCTGTGGCGGAACAGCCCCAGCATTTT CAISESVAEQPQHF
. 13 TRBJ2-3 TRBV6-6 . TGTGCCAGCAGGGCCTTAAGCGAAGATACGCAGTATTTT CASRALSEDTQYF
many 19 TRBJ1-5 TRBV15 . TGTGCCACCAGCAGAGATCTGGGGGGGGGTCCCACCTCAGATCAGCCCCAGCATTTT CATSRDLGGGPTSDQPQHF
. 14 TRBJ1-1 TRBV4-2 TRBD1 TGTGCCAGCAGCCAAGCTACAGGGGGCACTGAAGCTTTCTTT CASSQATGGTEAFF
few 15 TRBJ2-5 TRBV28 . TGTGCCAGCAGTTCGGGGTTTAGCGCTGGAGAGACCCAGTACTTC CASSSGFSAGETQYF